This TCR beta chain was documented in a study of cytomegalovirus exposure and HLA in healthy donors. General study results and limits: At a 0.05 false discovery rate, a later analysis found approximately 15,000 TCR beta sequences to be associated with HLA alleles. Sequencing likely produced, as an artifact, a cluster of highly shared sequence variants. The records held CMV serostatus as the only immune exposure information. When presence/absence was analysed, sequencing depth was taken to be roughly uniform across donors.

On this clone: Its target is not known.

PCR primers comprised 60 Vbeta and 13 Jbeta primers. Repertoires were generated with immunoSEQ multiplex PCR, while TCRdb's copy carries only in-frame clones and drops some. Found here are approximately 110,000 clones; the top ten clones hold 3.5% to 4.5%. This CDR3 has 16 amino acids. Trimming cost V 9 bases and J 6 bases, with 26 bases left between them. CDR1 is SGHTA and CDR2 is FQGNSA in the germline V gene. The sequence came from a young man in good health and CMV-seronegative. Sequenced material: PBMCs. The rearrangement uses TRBV7-2 and TRBJ1-1; possibly TRBD1 for D (6 bases). CDR3 sequence: CASSPPGTRRWAEAFF. CDR3 nucleotide sequence: TGTGCCAGTTCCCCTCCTGGGACAAGGCGATGGGCTGAAGCTTTCTTT.